The rows below give T cell receptor beta chains drawn from one sample of a study of control samples from healthy donors and cancer patients. Clones were sequenced by immunoSEQ multiplex PCR, and TCRdb holds only the in-frame ones, with some missing. Here the sample spans roughly 150,000 clones, around 90% being singletons. Sequenced input: blood. All receptors come from a man aged 18 to 29 in good health. CDR3s include the opening cysteine and the closing phenylalanine or tryptophan. Fields, in order: clone size, D gene, J gene, V gene, CDR3 protein, CDR3 DNA. A D gene is named only where the DNA matches it firmly. Expanded clones get a size class; other rows say once, few or many, or leave the size out.

>-|-|TRBJ2-3|TRBV12-3/TRBV12-4
CASSTGTDTQYF
TGTGCCAGCAGTACAGGGACAGATACGCAGTATTTT
>-|-|TRBJ1-2|TRBV30
CAWIEGYGYTF
TGTGCCTGGATTGAGGGGTATGGCTACACCTTC
>few|-|TRBJ2-1|TRBV7-8
CASSFRGFGNEQFF
TGTGCCAGCAGCTTTAGGGGATTCGGCAATGAGCAGTTCTTC
>once|TRBD1|TRBJ1-1|TRBV7-3
CASSSAGQSSAFF
TGTGCCAGCAGTTCGGCGGGACAGTCTTCGGCTTTCTTT
>once|-|TRBJ2-5|TRBV6-2/TRBV6-3
CASSYARGVQETQYF
TGTGCCAGCAGTTACGCCAGGGGTGTACAAGAGACCCAGTACTTC
>-|-|TRBJ1-5|TRBV28
CASSPSPKTAYSNQPQHF
TGTGCCAGCAGCCCCTCCCCGAAGACAGCCTATAGCAATCAGCCCCAGCATTTT
>few|-|TRBJ2-1|TRBV5-4
CASSLSGFNEQFF
TGTGCCAGCAGCCTTTCAGGGTTCAATGAGCAGTTCTTC
>-|-|TRBJ2-5|TRBV30
CAGSRAGGTQYF
TGTGCCGGAAGTCGGGCTGGGGGGACCCAGTACTTC
>-|-|TRBJ2-5|TRBV15
CATSRDQAQYF
TGTGCCACCAGCAGAGATCAGGCCCAGTACTTC
>-|-|TRBJ2-1|TRBV13
CASSNSRRTSYNEQFF
TGTGCCAGCAGCAACTCCCGGCGGACCTCCTACAATGAGCAGTTCTTC
>-|-|TRBJ1-2|TRBV13
CASSLGIRTANYGYTF
TGTGCCAGCAGCTTAGGCATCCGGACAGCTAACTATGGCTACACCTTC
>-|-|TRBJ2-3|TRBV7-3
CASSLGPGRDTQYF
TGTGCCAGCAGCTTAGGGCCCGGTCGAGATACGCAGTATTTT
>-|-|TRBJ2-7|TRBV6-6
CASSPTSAYYEQYF
TGTGCCAGCAGTCCGACTAGTGCTTACTACGAGCAGTACTTC
>-|-|TRBJ1-1|TRBV20-1
CSASADTEAFF
TGCAGTGCTAGTGCCGACACTGAAGCTTTCTTT
>once|-|TRBJ1-2|TRBV6-1
CASRTDWANYGYTF
TGTGCCAGCAGGACTGACTGGGCCAACTATGGCTACACCTTC